The source of this T cell receptor beta chain is a study of blood T cell repertoires in COVID-19. Turning to the study itself: Both acute and convalescent COVID-19 samples were obtained from the United States, Italy and Spain. The analysed material was cDNA or gDNA that came from T cells, B-cell-depleted T cells, or PBMCs.

CDR1 and CDR2 from the germline V gene are SNHLY and FYNNEI. V trimming: 4 bases; J trimming: 5 bases; junction bases outside the gene matches: 8. The CDR3 extends over 14 amino acids. In the original workflow: For nucleated cells, counts were estimated from reference gene primer amplification. Profiling relied on immunoSEQ multiplex PCR, and the TCRdb table lists in-frame clones only, not all of them. From that table come the V and J calls and clone size; the DNA was used to work out D and trimming. The repertoire holds around 33,000 clones, with roughly 73% as singletons. The V and J genes are TRBV2 and TRBJ2-7, with 7 positions matching TRBD1. The clonotype originates from an elderly man with active or convalescent COVID-19. Sequencing was done on a sample of peripheral blood. The CDR3, as DNA: TGTGCCAGCAGTGTGGGGACAGTAGTCCACGAGCAGTACTTC. It yields the protein CASSVGTVVHEQYF.